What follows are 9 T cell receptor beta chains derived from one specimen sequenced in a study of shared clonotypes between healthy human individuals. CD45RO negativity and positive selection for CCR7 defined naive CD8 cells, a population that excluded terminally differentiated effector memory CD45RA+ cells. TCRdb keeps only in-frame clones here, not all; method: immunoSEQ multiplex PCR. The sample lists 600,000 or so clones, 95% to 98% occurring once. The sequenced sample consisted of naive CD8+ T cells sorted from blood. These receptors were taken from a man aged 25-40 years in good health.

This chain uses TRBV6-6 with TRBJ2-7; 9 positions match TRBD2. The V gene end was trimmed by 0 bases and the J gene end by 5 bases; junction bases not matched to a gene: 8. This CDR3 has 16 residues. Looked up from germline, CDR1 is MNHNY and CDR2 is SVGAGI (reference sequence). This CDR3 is CASSYSSLAGKNEQYF. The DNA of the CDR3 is TGTGCCAGCAGTTACTCGAGTCTAGCGGGAAAGAACGAGCAGTACTTC.

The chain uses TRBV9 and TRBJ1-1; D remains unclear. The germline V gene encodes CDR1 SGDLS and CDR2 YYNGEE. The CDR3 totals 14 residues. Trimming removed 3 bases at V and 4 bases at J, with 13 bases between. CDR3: CASSAGRRGTEAFF. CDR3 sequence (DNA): TGTGCCAGCAGCGCCGGACGTCGGGGCACTGAAGCTTTCTTT.

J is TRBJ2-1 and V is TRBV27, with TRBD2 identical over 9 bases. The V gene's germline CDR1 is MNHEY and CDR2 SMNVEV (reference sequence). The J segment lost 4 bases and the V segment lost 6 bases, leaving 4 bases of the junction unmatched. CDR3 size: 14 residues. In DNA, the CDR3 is TGTGCCAGCAGGACTAGCGGCTATTACAATGAGCAGTTCTTC. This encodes CASRTSGYYNEQFF.

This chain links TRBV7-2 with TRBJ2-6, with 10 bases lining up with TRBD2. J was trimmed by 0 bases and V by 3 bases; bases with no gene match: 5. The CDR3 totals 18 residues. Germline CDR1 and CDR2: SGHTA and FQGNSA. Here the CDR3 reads CASSLASGGPSGANVLTF. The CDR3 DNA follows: TGTGCCAGCAGCTTGGCTAGCGGGGGACCCTCTGGGGCCAACGTCCTGACTTTC.

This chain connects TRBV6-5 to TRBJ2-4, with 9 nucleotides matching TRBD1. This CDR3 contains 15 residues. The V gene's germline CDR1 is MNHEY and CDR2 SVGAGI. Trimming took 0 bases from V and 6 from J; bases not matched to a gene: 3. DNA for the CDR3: TGTGCCAGCAGTTACTCGGGACAGGGAGGAAACATTCAGTACTTC. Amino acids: CASSYSGQGGNIQYF.

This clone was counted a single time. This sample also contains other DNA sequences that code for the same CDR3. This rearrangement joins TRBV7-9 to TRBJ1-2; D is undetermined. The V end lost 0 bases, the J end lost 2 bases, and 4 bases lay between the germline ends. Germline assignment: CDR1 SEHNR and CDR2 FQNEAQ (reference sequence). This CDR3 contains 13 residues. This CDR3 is CASSLALNYGYTF. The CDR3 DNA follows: TGTGCCAGCAGCTTAGCTTTAAACTATGGCTACACCTTC.

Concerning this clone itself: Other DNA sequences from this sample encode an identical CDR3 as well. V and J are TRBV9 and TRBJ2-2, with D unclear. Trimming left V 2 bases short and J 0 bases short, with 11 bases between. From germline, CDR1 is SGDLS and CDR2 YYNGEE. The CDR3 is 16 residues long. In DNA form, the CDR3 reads TGTGCCAGCAGCGTCCTCCCGGATGCGAACACCGGGGAGCTGTTTTTT. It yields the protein CASSVLPDANTGELFF.

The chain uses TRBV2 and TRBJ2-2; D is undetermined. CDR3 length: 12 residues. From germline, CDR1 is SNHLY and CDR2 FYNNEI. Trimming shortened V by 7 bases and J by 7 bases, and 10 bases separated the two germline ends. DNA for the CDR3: TGTGCCAGCAAGGTTCGTAGCGGGGAGCTGTTTTTT. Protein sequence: CASKVRSGELFF.

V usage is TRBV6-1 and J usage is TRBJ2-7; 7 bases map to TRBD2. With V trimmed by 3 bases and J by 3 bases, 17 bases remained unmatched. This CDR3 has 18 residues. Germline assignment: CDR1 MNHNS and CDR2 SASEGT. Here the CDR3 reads CASSDWRERYREFYEQYF. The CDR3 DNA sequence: TGTGCCAGCAGTGACTGGCGGGAGAGGTACCGCGAGTTCTACGAGCAGTACTTC.